This T cell receptor beta chain stems from a study of blood T cell repertoires in COVID-19. Overall study: Acute-phase and convalescent COVID-19 samples originated in the United States, Italy and Spain.

Recovered Cohort 3 donors showed two negative PCRs, clearance, or symptom resolution. This CDR3 is 15 amino acids long. The ends were cut back, 2 bases at V and 2 bases at J, with 10 bases in the middle. CDR1 and CDR2 from the germline V gene are MDHEN and SYDVKM. In the original processing: Reference gene primer amplification in the assay estimated nucleated cell counts. The repertoire was sequenced with immunoSEQ multiplex PCR; TCRdb's copy has only in-frame clones and lacks some. The D gene and trimming were derived from the DNA, and the V and J assignments and clone size from that table. The sample has about 250,000 clones; around 87% are singletons.

The rearrangement uses TRBV28 and TRBJ1-3, with a weak D call TRBD1 (6 bases). The sequence was collected from a woman between 18 and 29 years old who had recovered from COVID-19. The sequenced sample was PBMCs or T cells enriched from blood (not recorded which). Here the CDR3 reads CASSLGDTTGNTIYF. The CDR3 DNA reads TGTGCCAGCAGTTTAGGGGACACCACTGGAAACACCATATATTTT.